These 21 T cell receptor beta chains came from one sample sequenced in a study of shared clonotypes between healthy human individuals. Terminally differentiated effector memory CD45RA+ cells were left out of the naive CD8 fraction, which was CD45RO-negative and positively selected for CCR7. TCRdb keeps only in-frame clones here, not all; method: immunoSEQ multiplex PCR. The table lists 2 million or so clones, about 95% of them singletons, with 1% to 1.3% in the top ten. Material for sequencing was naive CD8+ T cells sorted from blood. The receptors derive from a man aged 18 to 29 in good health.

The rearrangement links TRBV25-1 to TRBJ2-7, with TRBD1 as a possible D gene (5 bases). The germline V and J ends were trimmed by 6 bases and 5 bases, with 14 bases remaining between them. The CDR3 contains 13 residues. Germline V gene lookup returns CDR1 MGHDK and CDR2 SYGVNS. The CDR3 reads CASSLGRVDEQYF. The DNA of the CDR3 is TGTGCCAGCAGCCTCGGCAGGGTGGACGAGCAGTACTTC.

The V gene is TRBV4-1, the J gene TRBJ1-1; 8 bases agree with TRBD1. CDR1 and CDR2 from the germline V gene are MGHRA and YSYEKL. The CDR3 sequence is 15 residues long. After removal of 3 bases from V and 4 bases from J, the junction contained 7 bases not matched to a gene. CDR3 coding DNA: TGCGCCAGCAGCCAGATCGGACAGGGCAGCACTGAAGCTTTCTTT. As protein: CASSQIGQGSTEAFF.

This chain's CDR3 is CASSLERANEQYF. The CDR3 nucleotides read TGTGCCAGCAGTTTAGAAAGGGCCAACGAGCAGTACTTC. The chain joins TRBV28 to TRBJ2-7; D is ambiguous. In germline, CDR1 is MDHEN, CDR2 SYDVKM. V lost 2 bases, J lost 5 bases, and 10 bases lay in between. The length of the CDR3 is 13 residues.

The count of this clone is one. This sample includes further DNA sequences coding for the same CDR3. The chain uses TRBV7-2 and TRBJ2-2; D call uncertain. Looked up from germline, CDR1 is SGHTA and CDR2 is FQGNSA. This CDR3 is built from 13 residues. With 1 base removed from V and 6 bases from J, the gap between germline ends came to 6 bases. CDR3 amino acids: CASSLVGPGELFF. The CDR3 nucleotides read TGTGCCAGCAGCTTAGTTGGCCCCGGGGAGCTGTTTTTT.

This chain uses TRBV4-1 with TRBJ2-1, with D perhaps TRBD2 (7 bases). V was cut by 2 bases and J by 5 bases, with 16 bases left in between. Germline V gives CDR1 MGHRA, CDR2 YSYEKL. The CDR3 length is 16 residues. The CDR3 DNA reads TGCGCCAGCAGCCAAATCGGGGGGCCCCGGGACAATGAGCAGTTCTTC. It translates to CASSQIGGPRDNEQFF.

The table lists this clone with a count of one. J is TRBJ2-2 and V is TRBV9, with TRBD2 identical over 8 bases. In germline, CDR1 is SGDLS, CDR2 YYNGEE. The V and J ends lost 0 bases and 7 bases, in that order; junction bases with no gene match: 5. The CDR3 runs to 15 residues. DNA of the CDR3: TGTGCCAGCAGCGTAGCGGGGGGGCTCTTCGGGGAGCTGTTTTTT. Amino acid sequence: CASSVAGGLFGELFF.

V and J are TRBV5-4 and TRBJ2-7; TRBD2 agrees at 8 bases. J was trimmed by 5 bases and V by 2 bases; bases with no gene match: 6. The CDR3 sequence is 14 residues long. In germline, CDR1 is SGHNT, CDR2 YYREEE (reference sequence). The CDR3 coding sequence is TGTGCCAGCAGCTTCCTCGGGGGGGCAGACGAGCAGTACTTC. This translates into CASSFLGGADEQYF.

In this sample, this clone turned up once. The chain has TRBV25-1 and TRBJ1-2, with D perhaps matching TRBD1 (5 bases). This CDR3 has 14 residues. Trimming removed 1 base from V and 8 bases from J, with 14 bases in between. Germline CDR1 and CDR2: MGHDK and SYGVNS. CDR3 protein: CASSEWVPEGGYTF. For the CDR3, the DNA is TGTGCCAGCAGTGAATGGGTACCGGAGGGGGGCTACACCTTC.

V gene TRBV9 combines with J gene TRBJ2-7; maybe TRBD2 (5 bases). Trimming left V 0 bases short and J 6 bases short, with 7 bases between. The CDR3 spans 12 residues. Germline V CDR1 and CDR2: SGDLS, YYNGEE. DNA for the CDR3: TGTGCCAGCAGCGTAGAAGGGAGCGAGCAGTACTTC. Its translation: CASSVEGSEQYF. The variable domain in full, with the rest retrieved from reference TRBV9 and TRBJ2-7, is DSGVTQTPKHLITATGQRVTLRCSPRSGDLSVYWYQQSLDQGLQFLIQYYNGEERAKGNILERFSAQQFPDLHSELNLSSLELGDSALYFCASSVEGSEQYFGPGTRLTVT.

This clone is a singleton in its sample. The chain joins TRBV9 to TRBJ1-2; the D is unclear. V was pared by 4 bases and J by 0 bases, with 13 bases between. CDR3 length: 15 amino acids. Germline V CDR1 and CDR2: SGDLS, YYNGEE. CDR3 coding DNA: TGTGCCAGCAGCACGTATGAGGATACTAACTATGGCTACACCTTC. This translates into CASSTYEDTNYGYTF.

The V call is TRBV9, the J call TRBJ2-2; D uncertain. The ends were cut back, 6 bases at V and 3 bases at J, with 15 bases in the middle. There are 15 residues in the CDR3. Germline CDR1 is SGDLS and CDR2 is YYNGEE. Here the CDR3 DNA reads TGTGCCAGCAACAGACCAGAAGGGTACACCGGGGAGCTGTTTTTT. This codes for CASNRPEGYTGELFF.

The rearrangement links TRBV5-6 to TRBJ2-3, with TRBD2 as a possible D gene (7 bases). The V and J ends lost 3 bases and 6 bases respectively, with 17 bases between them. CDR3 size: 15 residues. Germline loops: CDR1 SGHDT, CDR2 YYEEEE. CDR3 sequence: CASSSWGGPTDTQYF. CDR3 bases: TGTGCCAGCAGCTCCTGGGGGGGGCCGACCGATACGCAGTATTTT.

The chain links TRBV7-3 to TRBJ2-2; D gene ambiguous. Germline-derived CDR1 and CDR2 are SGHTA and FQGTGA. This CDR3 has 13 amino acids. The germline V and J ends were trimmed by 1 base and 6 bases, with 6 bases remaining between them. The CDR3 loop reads CASSLSHPGELFF. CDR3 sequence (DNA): TGTGCCAGCAGCTTAAGTCACCCCGGGGAGCTGTTTTTT.

The CDR3 nucleotides read TGCAGCGCGGAGACAGGTTACGGCTATGGCTACACCTTC. It translates to CSAETGYGYGYTF. The gene calls are TRBV29-1 and TRBJ1-2; TRBD1 is a possible D gene (6 bases). This CDR3 is built from 13 residues. Deletions cut 7 bases from V and 4 bases from J, with 16 bases between. Germline values: CDR1 SQVTM, CDR2 ANQGSEA.

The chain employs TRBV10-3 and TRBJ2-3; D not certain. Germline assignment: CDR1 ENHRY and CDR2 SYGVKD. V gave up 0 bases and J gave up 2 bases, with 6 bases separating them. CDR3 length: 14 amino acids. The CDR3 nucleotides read TGTGCCATCAGTGAGTCGGGTCTCACAGATACGCAGTATTTT. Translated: CAISESGLTDTQYF.

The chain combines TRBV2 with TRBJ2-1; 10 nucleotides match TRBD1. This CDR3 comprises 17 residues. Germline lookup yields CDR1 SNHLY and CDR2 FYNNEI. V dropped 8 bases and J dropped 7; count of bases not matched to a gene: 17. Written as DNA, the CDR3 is TGTGCCAGCGAGGGGACAGGGGCGGGGTACGGGAAAAATGAGCAGTTCTTC. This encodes CASEGTGAGYGKNEQFF.

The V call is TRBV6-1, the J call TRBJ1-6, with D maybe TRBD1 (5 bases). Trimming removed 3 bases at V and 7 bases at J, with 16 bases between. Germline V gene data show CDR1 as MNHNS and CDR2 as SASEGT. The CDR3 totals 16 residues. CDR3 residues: CASSDLVGTGNSPLHF. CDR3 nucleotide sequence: TGTGCCAGCAGTGATTTGGTTGGGACGGGGAATTCACCCCTCCACTTT.

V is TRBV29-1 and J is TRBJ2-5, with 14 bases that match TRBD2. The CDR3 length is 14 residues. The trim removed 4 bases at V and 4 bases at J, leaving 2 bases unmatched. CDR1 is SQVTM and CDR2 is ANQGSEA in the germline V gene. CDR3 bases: TGCAGCGTTGCGGGACTAGCGGGAGTAGAGACCCAGTACTTC. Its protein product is CSVAGLAGVETQYF.

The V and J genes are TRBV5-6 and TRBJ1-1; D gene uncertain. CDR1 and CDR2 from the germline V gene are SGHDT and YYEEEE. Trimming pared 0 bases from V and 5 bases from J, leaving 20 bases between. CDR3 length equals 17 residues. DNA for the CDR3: TGTGCCAGCAGCTTGGCCCTAAGGACGGTGAGTCGGACTGAAGCTTTCTTT. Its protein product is CASSLALRTVSRTEAFF. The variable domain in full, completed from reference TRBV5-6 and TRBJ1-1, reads DAGVTQSPTHLIKTRGQQVTLRCSPKSGHDTVSWYQQALGQGPQFIFQYYEEEERQRGNFPDRFSGHQFPNYSSELNVNALLLGDSALYLCASSLALRTVSRTEAFFGQGTRLTVV.

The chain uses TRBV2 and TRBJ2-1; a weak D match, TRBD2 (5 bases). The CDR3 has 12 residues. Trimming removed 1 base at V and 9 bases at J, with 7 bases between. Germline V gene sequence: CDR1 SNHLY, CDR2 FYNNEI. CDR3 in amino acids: CASSEDGIEQFF. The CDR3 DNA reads TGTGCCAGCAGTGAAGACGGGATTGAGCAGTTCTTC.

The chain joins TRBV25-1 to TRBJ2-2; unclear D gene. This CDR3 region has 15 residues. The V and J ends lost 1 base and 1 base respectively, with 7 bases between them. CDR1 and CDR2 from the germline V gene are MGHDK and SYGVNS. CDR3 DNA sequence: TGTGCCAGCAGTGAATTCGACGGGAACACCGGGGAGCTGTTTTTT. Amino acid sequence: CASSEFDGNTGELFF.